Presented here are 9 T cell receptor beta chains from one specimen sequenced in a study of T cell changes during pregnancy in multiple sclerosis. Sequenced by immunoSEQ multiplex PCR; TCRdb stores in-frame clones only, minus some. The table has about 13,000 clones, about 88% seen once. Sequencing was performed on CD8+ T cells from peripheral blood mononuclear cells, taken in the first trimester of pregnancy. These receptors all come from a female donor with multiple sclerosis, enrolled in a pregnancy study.

This chain joins TRBV7-9 and TRBJ2-1; 10 bases are a match to TRBD2. V dropped 0 bases and J dropped 6; count of bases not matched to a gene: 8. This CDR3 region has 17 residues. Germline CDR1 is SEHNR and CDR2 is FQNEAQ (reference sequence). CDR3 amino acids: CASSLALERGGGNEQFF. DNA of the CDR3: TGTGCCAGCAGCTTAGCGCTGGAGCGGGGGGGCGGCAATGAGCAGTTCTTC.

The chain joins TRBV19 to TRBJ1-4; D might be TRBD1 (5 bases). The CDR3 has 13 amino acids. Trimming shortened V by 7 bases and J by 6 bases, and 12 bases separated the two germline ends. Per the germline V gene, CDR1 is LNHDA and CDR2 is SQIVND (reference sequence). DNA of the CDR3: TGTGCCAGTATGTCGTGGGGGGATGAAAAACTGTTTTTT. Protein product: CASMSWGDEKLFF. The full variable domain, in which reference TRBV19 and TRBJ1-4 provide the parts outside the CDR3, is DGGITQSPKYLFRKEGQNVTLSCEQNLNHDAMYWYRQDPGQGLRLIYYSQIVNDFQKGDIAEGYSVSREKKESFPLTVTSAQKNPTAFYLCASMSWGDEKLFFGSGTQLSVL.

The chain combines TRBV7-9 with TRBJ1-2; no clear D. V lost 1 base and J 6 bases, leaving 6 bases between the germline ends. Germline CDR1 SEHNR, CDR2 FQNEAQ (reference sequence). The CDR3 consists of 12 residues. CDR3 in amino acids: CASSLDSNGYTF. CDR3 coding DNA: TGTGCCAGCAGCTTAGACAGCAATGGCTACACCTTC.

This clone is medium-sized within its sample. The CDR3 DNA follows: TGTGCCAGCAGTCCACCCGACAGGGCTAGCTCACCCCTCCACTTT. It translates to CASSPPDRASSPLHF. The V and J genes are TRBV28 and TRBJ1-6; 7 bases map to TRBD1. Germline lookup yields CDR1 MDHEN and CDR2 SYDVKM. Trimming at V came to 5 bases and at J to 10 bases, leaving 11 bases not matched to a gene. This CDR3 is built from 15 residues.

Sample share makes this clone large. This chain uses TRBV27 with TRBJ2-4; D not resolved. CDR3 length: 16 amino acids. The V gene's germline CDR1 is MNHEY and CDR2 SMNVEV (reference sequence). The V and J ends lost 6 bases and 0 bases respectively, with 15 bases between them. CDR3 loop: CASSLSQALAKNIQYF. The DNA of the CDR3 is TGTGCCAGCAGCCTGAGCCAGGCCCTAGCCAAAAACATTCAGTACTTC.

This clone is large. The chain carries TRBV10-3 and TRBJ1-1; 10 bases match TRBD1. CDR3 length equals 14 residues. Trimming took 2 bases from V and 6 from J; bases not matched to a gene: 3. Germline lookup yields CDR1 ENHRY and CDR2 SYGVKD. The CDR3 here is CAISEGTGDSEAFF. The CDR3 DNA reads as TGTGCCATCAGTGAGGGGACAGGGGACTCTGAAGCTTTCTTT.

The chain joins TRBV7-9 to TRBJ1-2; the D gene is possibly TRBD1 (6 bases). Trimming pared 1 base from V and 3 bases from J, leaving 12 bases between. This CDR3 spans 15 amino acids. Per germline, CDR1 SEHNR and CDR2 FQNEAQ (reference sequence). Here the CDR3 DNA reads TGTGCCAGCAGCTTAGGTGGAGGACAGTACTATGGCTACACCTTC. The encoded protein is CASSLGGGQYYGYTF.

The rearrangement links TRBV10-3 to TRBJ2-1; the match to TRBD2 covers 9 bases. This CDR3 contains 17 residues. Losses at the gene ends were 2 bases for V and 5 bases for J; bases not matched to a gene: 10. Germline-derived CDR1 and CDR2 are ENHRY and SYGVKD. CDR3 DNA: TGTGCCATCAGTGAGAGTAGGGCTAGCGGGGACAACAATGAGCAGTTCTTC. Translation gives CAISESRASGDNNEQFF.

The rearrangement links TRBV7-9 to TRBJ1-5, with 10 bases identical to TRBD1. The germline V gene encodes CDR1 SEHNR and CDR2 FQNEAQ (reference sequence). V dropped 4 bases and J dropped 6; count of bases not matched to a gene: 6. There are 15 residues in the CDR3. CDR3 nucleotides: TGTGCCAGCAGCTACTCCGGACAGGGGGGTCAGCCCCAGCATTTT. Translated: CASSYSGQGGQPQHF. Drawing the rest from reference TRBV7-9 and TRBJ1-5, the complete variable domain is DTGVSQNPRHKITKRGQNVTFRCDPISEHNRLYWYRQTLGQGPEFLTYFQNEAQLEKSRLLSDRFSAERPKGSFSTLEIQRTEQGDSAMYLCASSYSGQGGQPQHFGDGTRLSIL.